These 32 T cell receptor beta chains originate from one sample sequenced in a study of blood T cell repertoires in COVID-19. Sequenced by immunoSEQ multiplex PCR; TCRdb stores in-frame clones only, minus some. The repertoire consists of 250,000 to 300,000 clones, with roughly 90% occurring once and the leading ten covering roughly 10%. Sequences were obtained from peripheral blood. These receptors all come from a woman aged 25 to 39 with COVID-19, enrolled during active disease.

The V call is TRBV25-1, the J call TRBJ2-1; 8 bases agree with TRBD2. The ends lost 6 bases at V and 9 bases at J; junction bases unmatched: 7. Germline values: CDR1 MGHDK, CDR2 SYGVNS. The CDR3 spans 13 residues. CDR3 protein: CASSGGARGEQFF. CDR3 bases: TGTGCCAGCAGCGGGGGGGCGCGGGGTGAGCAGTTCTTC.

The J gene is TRBJ2-1, the V gene TRBV4-3, with a tentative D call TRBD1 (6 bases). The CDR3 consists of 16 residues. Germline V gives CDR1 LGHNA, CDR2 YSLEER. The ends were cut back, 0 bases at V and 0 bases at J, with 9 bases in the middle. CDR3 region: CASSQDYRVSYNEQFF. CDR3 sequence (DNA): TGCGCCAGCAGCCAAGATTACAGGGTCTCCTACAATGAGCAGTTCTTC.

The gene calls are TRBV2 and TRBJ2-3; 11 bases align to TRBD2. CDR1 is SNHLY, CDR2 FYNNEI, per germline. V shed 3 bases and J 6 bases; nucleotides not matched to a gene: 11. The CDR3 is 17 residues long. CDR3 sequence reads: CASSERLAGGSSDTQYF. The DNA of the CDR3 is TGTGCCAGCAGTGAGCGGCTAGCGGGAGGTTCGAGTGATACGCAGTATTTT. Based on the CDR3 plus reference TRBV2 and TRBJ2-3, the full variable domain is EPEVTQTPSHQVTQMGQEVILRCVPISNHLYFYWYRQILGQKVEFLVSFYNNEISEKSEIFDDQFSVERPDGSNFTLKIRSTKLEDSAMYFCASSERLAGGSSDTQYFGPGTRLTVL.

The V and J genes are TRBV27 and TRBJ2-7, with D perhaps matching TRBD2 (5 bases). The CDR3 is 15 residues long. The germline V gene has CDR1 MNHEY and CDR2 SMNVEV (reference sequence). V was clipped by 6 bases and J by 0 bases, with 15 bases between them. This CDR3 is CASSTSRTVSYEQYF. The CDR3 region has the DNA TGTGCCAGCAGCACGAGCAGGACTGTCTCCTACGAGCAGTACTTC.

This sequence joins TRBV5-4 and TRBJ1-1; D is unresolved. V lost 1 base, J lost 2 bases, and 12 bases lay in between. Germline V CDR1 and CDR2: SGHNT, YYREEE (reference sequence). CDR3 size: 15 residues. This CDR3 is CASSLIRQTNTEAFF. The CDR3 region has the DNA TGTGCCAGCAGCTTGATCAGGCAGACAAACACTGAAGCTTTCTTT.

CDR3 protein: CASSLGQVRSYEQYF. CDR3 nucleotides: TGTGCCAGCAGCTTGGGGCAGGTTCGGAGCTACGAGCAGTACTTC. V gene TRBV7-9 combines with J gene TRBJ2-7; TRBD1 might be the D (5 bases). Germline values: CDR1 SEHNR, CDR2 FQNEAQ (reference sequence). Trimming shortened V by 3 bases and J by 3 bases, and 15 bases separated the two germline ends. The CDR3 is 15 amino acids. The variable domain in full, with the rest retrieved from reference TRBV7-9 and TRBJ2-7, is DTGVSQNPRHKITKRGQNVTFRCDPISEHNRLYWYRQTLGQGPEFLTYFQNEAQLEKSRLLSDRFSAERPKGSFSTLEIQRTEQGDSAMYLCASSLGQVRSYEQYFGPGTRLTVT.

The chain is built from TRBV10-3 and TRBJ1-5, with 7 bases lining up with TRBD1. There are 17 residues in the CDR3. Germline values: CDR1 ENHRY, CDR2 SYGVKD. V shed 4 bases, J shed 6 bases, and the junction held 15 bases outside the gene matches. This CDR3 reads CAISGVETGFSSQPQHF. The CDR3 DNA sequence: TGTGCCATCAGTGGAGTTGAGACAGGGTTTTCGAGTCAGCCCCAGCATTTT.

This clone was observed a single time. The chain recombines TRBV5-8 with TRBJ2-7, with 7 nucleotides matching TRBD1. Germline loops: CDR1 SGHTS, CDR2 YDEGEE. V lost 6 bases to trimming and J lost 11 bases; unmatched junction nucleotides: 14. This CDR3 contains 13 residues. The CDR3 DNA is TGTGCCAGCATCGGGACAGAGGCTAGGACGGAGTACTTC. Translation: CASIGTEARTEYF.

The chain has TRBV2 and TRBJ2-3; possible D gene TRBD2, 5 bases. There are 14 residues in the CDR3. Germline assignment: CDR1 SNHLY and CDR2 FYNNEI. The germline V and J ends were trimmed by 5 bases and 0 bases, with 9 bases remaining between them. This chain's CDR3 is CASSPGLSTDTQYF. The CDR3 nucleotides read TGTGCCAGCAGTCCCGGACTCAGCACAGATACGCAGTATTTT.

This clone has only a few counts. CDR3 coding DNA: TGTGCCAGCAGCTTAGCGGCGGGAGGGGACGAGCAGTACTTC. It translates to CASSLAAGGDEQYF. The V and J genes are TRBV7-2 and TRBJ2-7; 9 bases line up with TRBD2. With 0 bases clipped from V and 5 bases from J, the junction kept 2 bases outside the gene matches. The length of the CDR3 is 14 residues. Germline values: CDR1 SGHTA, CDR2 FQGNSA.

This sequence joins TRBV18 and TRBJ1-1, with TRBD1 identical over 10 bases. Looked up from germline, CDR1 is KGHSH and CDR2 is LQKENI. This CDR3 has 15 amino acids. Trimming cost V 5 bases and J 1 base; bases outside gene matches: 4. The DNA for the CDR3 is TGTGCCAGCTCAGAGACAGGGGGCGGGAACACTGAAGCTTTCTTT. Translated, it gives CASSETGGGNTEAFF.

The V gene is TRBV2, the J gene TRBJ2-6; no firm D call. Trimming removed 6 bases from V and 1 base from J, with 7 bases in between. This CDR3 region has 14 residues. CDR1 and CDR2 from the germline V gene are SNHLY and FYNNEI. CDR3 sequence (DNA): TGTGCCAGCAGGACCGGGTCTGGGGCCAACGTCCTGACTTTC. This gives the protein CASRTGSGANVLTF.

This clone appeared once. J is TRBJ1-6 and V is TRBV30; a possible D gene is TRBD1 (5 bases). V dropped 0 bases and J dropped 3 bases, with 9 bases sitting between them. Germline V CDR1 and CDR2: GTSNPN, SVGIG (reference sequence). The CDR3 has 15 residues. The CDR3 reads CAWSVQGVYNSPLHF. The CDR3 DNA follows: TGTGCCTGGAGTGTACAAGGGGTCTATAATTCACCCCTCCACTTT.

The chain employs TRBV20-1 and TRBJ2-3; 12 bases are a match to TRBD2. V dropped 3 bases and J dropped 1; count of bases not matched to a gene: 20. Germline CDR1 and CDR2: DFQATT and SNEGSKA (reference sequence). There are 21 residues in the CDR3. Written as DNA, the CDR3 is TGCAGTGCTAGTGACCCGGGACTAGCGGGTTCCTGGGGCCGTGGCACAGATACGCAGTATTTT. This translates into CSASDPGLAGSWGRGTDTQYF.

The chain uses TRBV25-1 and TRBJ2-3; 11 bases fit TRBD2. Germline V gene data show CDR1 as MGHDK and CDR2 as SYGVNS. This CDR3 has 14 amino acids. Trimming took 5 bases from V and 3 from J; bases not matched to a gene: 1. The CDR3 DNA reads as TGTGCCAGCAGTACTAGCGGGAGAACAGATACGCAGTATTTT. Protein product: CASSTSGRTDTQYF.

This chain links TRBV6-5 with TRBJ1-2; TRBD1 might be the D (5 bases). CDR1 is MNHEY and CDR2 is SVGAGI in the germline V gene. The CDR3 sequence is 14 residues long. The V and J ends lost 2 bases and 3 bases respectively, with 10 bases between them. CDR3 coding DNA: TGTGCCAGCAGTTACCGACCGGGGGACTATGGCTACACCTTC. Its protein product is CASSYRPGDYGYTF.

The V call is TRBV19, the J call TRBJ2-3, with 9 bases that match TRBD2. The CDR3 is 15 amino acids. The ends lost 6 bases at V and 6 bases at J; junction bases unmatched: 10. Germline assignment: CDR1 LNHDA and CDR2 SQIVND (reference sequence). The DNA of the CDR3 is TGTGCCAGTAGACTAGCGGGCCCCCCAGGGGATACGCAGTATTTT. It translates to CASRLAGPPGDTQYF.

This chain's CDR3 is CASRDEGVNTIYF. CDR3 sequence (DNA): TGTGCCAGCAGGGACGAGGGGGTAAACACCATATATTTT. This chain joins TRBV2 and TRBJ1-3, with D tentatively TRBD1 (6 bases). This CDR3 has 13 amino acids. Trimming cost V 6 bases and J 6 bases, with 12 bases left between them. Germline loops: CDR1 SNHLY, CDR2 FYNNEI. The full variable domain, with the rest looked up from reference TRBV2 and TRBJ1-3, is EPEVTQTPSHQVTQMGQEVILRCVPISNHLYFYWYRQILGQKVEFLVSFYNNEISEKSEIFDDQFSVERPDGSNFTLKIRSTKLEDSAMYFCASRDEGVNTIYFGEGSWLTVV.

Only one count was recorded for this clone. The chain couples TRBV7-9 to TRBJ1-2, with D perhaps TRBD1 (5 bases). Between the trimmed V and J ends, which lost 3 bases and 5 bases, there was a span of 13 bases. The germline gives CDR1 SEHNR, CDR2 FQNEAQ (reference sequence). This CDR3 is 14 amino acids long. CDR3 DNA: TGTGCCAGCAGCTTCCCGGGCCAGGGATATGGCTACACCTTC. As protein: CASSFPGQGYGYTF.

The gene calls are TRBV6-5 and TRBJ2-6, with D perhaps TRBD2 (6 bases). Trimming removed 5 bases from V and 0 bases from J, with 8 bases in between. CDR3 size: 15 residues. CDR1 and CDR2 (germline): MNHEY, SVGAGI. The CDR3 reads CASSMGGSGANVLTF. CDR3 nucleotides: TGTGCCAGCAGTATGGGGGGCTCTGGGGCCAACGTCCTGACTTTC.

This sequence joins TRBV4-3 and TRBJ2-7; D unresolved. CDR1 LGHNA and CDR2 YSLEER come from the germline V gene. The V end lost 3 bases, the J end lost 3 bases, and 9 bases lay between the germline ends. There are 13 residues in the CDR3. This CDR3 is CASSQAPGYEQYF. Written as DNA, the CDR3 is TGCGCCAGCAGCCAGGCCCCAGGCTACGAGCAGTACTTC.

CDR3 in amino acids: CSPSQGVGYTF. The CDR3 DNA sequence: TGCAGTCCCAGCCAGGGGGTTGGCTACACCTTC. The gene calls are TRBV20-1 and TRBJ1-2; 7 bases fit TRBD1. The CDR3 has 11 amino acids. CDR1 is DFQATT, CDR2 SNEGSKA, per germline (reference sequence). Trimming cost V 8 bases and J 7 bases; bases outside gene matches: 7.

The rearrangement links TRBV9 to TRBJ2-7; 7 nucleotides match TRBD1. There are 14 residues in the CDR3. V was clipped by 3 bases and J by 3 bases; unmatched bases: 6. Germline V gene sequence: CDR1 SGDLS, CDR2 YYNGEE. CDR3 bases: TGTGCCAGCAGCGCCCTCCGGGACAGCTACGAGCAGTACTTC. It is translated as CASSALRDSYEQYF.

The chain joins TRBV28 to TRBJ1-1, with TRBD1 as a possible D gene (5 bases). Germline V gene sequence: CDR1 MDHEN, CDR2 SYDVKM. V was pared by 5 bases and J by 4 bases, with 14 bases between. This CDR3 comprises 14 residues. This CDR3 reads CASSTALGGTEAFF. CDR3 DNA sequence: TGTGCCAGCAGTACCGCCTTGGGGGGCACTGAAGCTTTCTTT.

This clone was found a few times. V usage is TRBV4-1 and J usage is TRBJ2-2; 9 nucleotides line up with TRBD2. CDR3 length equals 16 residues. CDR1 and CDR2 from the germline V gene are MGHRA and YSYEKL. V lost 1 base and J lost 0; bases outside the gene matches: 0. The CDR3 sequence: CASSQGLAANTGELFF. CDR3 nucleotide sequence: TGCGCCAGCAGCCAAGGACTAGCGGCGAACACCGGGGAGCTGTTTTTT.

The chain combines TRBV18 with TRBJ1-5; 7 bases are a match to TRBD1. The V gene end was trimmed by 4 bases and the J gene end by 4 bases; junction bases not matched to a gene: 7. This CDR3 has 15 residues. The germline gives CDR1 KGHSH, CDR2 LQKENI. The CDR3 loop is CASSLAGTANQPQHF. CDR3 nucleotides: TGTGCCAGCTCACTCGCCGGGACAGCAAATCAGCCCCAGCATTTT.

V and J are TRBV19 and TRBJ2-2, with D unclear. Germline CDR1 reads LNHDA; CDR2 reads SQIVND (reference sequence). V was trimmed by 6 bases and J by 0 bases, leaving 8 bases between them. This CDR3 is built from 14 residues. The CDR3 DNA sequence: TGTGCCAGTAGCCACAGAACGAACACCGGGGAGCTGTTTTTT. Protein product: CASSHRTNTGELFF. The whole variable domain, remainder taken from reference TRBV19 and TRBJ2-2, is DGGITQSPKYLFRKEGQNVTLSCEQNLNHDAMYWYRQDPGQGLRLIYYSQIVNDFQKGDIAEGYSVSREKKESFPLTVTSAQKNPTAFYLCASSHRTNTGELFFGEGSRLTVL.

The chain links TRBV6-5 to TRBJ2-7; 8 nucleotides match TRBD1. CDR1 is MNHEY and CDR2 is SVGAGI in the germline V gene. V lost 0 bases and J lost 5; bases outside the gene matches: 6. The CDR3 sequence is 15 residues long. The CDR3 loop is CASSYSTGQGNEQYF. Written as DNA, the CDR3 is TGTGCCAGCAGTTACTCGACCGGACAGGGCAACGAGCAGTACTTC.

CDR3 nucleotide sequence: TGTGCCAGCAGCTCAATCCCGGCCGGGGAGCTGTTTTTT. The encoded protein is CASSSIPAGELFF. The rearrangement uses TRBV7-2 and TRBJ2-2; no firm D call. V was cut by 4 bases and J by 6 bases, with 9 bases left in between. Looked up from germline, CDR1 is SGHTA and CDR2 is FQGNSA. The CDR3 is 13 amino acids.

This chain connects TRBV4-1 to TRBJ1-4; D is uncertain. Germline CDR1 reads MGHRA; CDR2 reads YSYEKL. Between the trimmed V and J ends, which lost 0 bases and 4 bases, there was a span of 15 bases. The CDR3 is made up of 17 amino acids. The CDR3 region is CASSQDGGSGINEKLFF. In nucleotides, the CDR3 is TGCGCCAGCAGCCAAGATGGCGGGTCGGGTATTAATGAAAAACTGTTTTTT.

This clone has a single count. The V call is TRBV5-1, the J call TRBJ2-5; 10 nucleotides align to TRBD1. Germline V lookup: CDR1 SGHRS, CDR2 YFSETQ. J lost 4 bases, V lost 2 bases, and 8 bases had no gene match. There are 16 residues in the CDR3. In nucleotides, the CDR3 is TGCGCCAGCAGCTTAGCCCCCGGGACAGGGGCAGAGACCCAGTACTTC. Translated, it gives CASSLAPGTGAETQYF.

This clone has a single count. This sequence joins TRBV18 and TRBJ2-3; maybe TRBD2 (6 bases). V was trimmed by 3 bases and J by 1 base, leaving 11 bases between them. CDR3 length: 15 residues. The V gene's germline CDR1 is KGHSH and CDR2 LQKENI. The CDR3 protein is CASSPGGTGTDTQYF. CDR3 DNA sequence: TGTGCCAGCTCACCTGGCGGGACTGGCACAGATACGCAGTATTTT.